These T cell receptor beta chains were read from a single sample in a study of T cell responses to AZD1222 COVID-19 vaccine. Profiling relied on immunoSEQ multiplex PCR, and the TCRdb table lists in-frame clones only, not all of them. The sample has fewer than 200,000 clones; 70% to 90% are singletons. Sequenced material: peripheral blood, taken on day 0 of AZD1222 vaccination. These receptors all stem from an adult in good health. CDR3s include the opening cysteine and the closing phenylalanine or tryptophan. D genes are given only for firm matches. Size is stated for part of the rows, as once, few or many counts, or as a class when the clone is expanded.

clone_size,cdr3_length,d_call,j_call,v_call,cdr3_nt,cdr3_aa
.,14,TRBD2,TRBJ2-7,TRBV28,TGTGCCAGCAGCCCCAACCTAGCGGGCTACGAGCAGTACTTC,CASSPNLAGYEQYF
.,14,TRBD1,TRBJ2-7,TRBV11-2,TGTGCCAGCAGCTCTCAGACAGGGAACTACGAGCAGTACTTC,CASSSQTGNYEQYF
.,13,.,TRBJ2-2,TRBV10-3,TGTGCCATCCCCCGGCCGAACACCGGGGAGCTGTTTTTT,CAIPRPNTGELFF
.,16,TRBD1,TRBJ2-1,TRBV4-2,TGTGCCAGCAGCCAAGAAGCGGGACAGGGATACAATGAGCAGTTCTTC,CASSQEAGQGYNEQFF
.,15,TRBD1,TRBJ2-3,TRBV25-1,TGTGCCAGCAGTGTAAAGGTACAGGGGACAGATACGCAGTATTTT,CASSVKVQGTDTQYF
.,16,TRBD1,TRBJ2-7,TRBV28,TGTGCCAGCAGTTCCCCTCGGGCAGGGGGCCCCTACGAGCAGTACTTC,CASSSPRAGGPYEQYF
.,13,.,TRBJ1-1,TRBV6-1,TGTGCCAGCAGTGAAGGGGGGCGCGGTGAAGCTTTCTTT,CASSEGGRGEAFF
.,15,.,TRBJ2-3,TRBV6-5,TGTGCCAGCACCCCCGGAGGGGTGAGCACAGATACGCAGTATTTT,CASTPGGVSTDTQYF
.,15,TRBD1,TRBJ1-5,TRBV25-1,TGTGCCAGCAGTGCTGACAGGGGGCGAAATCAGCCCCAGCATTTT,CASSADRGRNQPQHF
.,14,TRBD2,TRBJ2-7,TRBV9,TGTGCCAGCAGCCCCAGCGGGGCCACCTACGAGCAGTACTTC,CASSPSGATYEQYF
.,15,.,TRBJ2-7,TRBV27,TGTGCCAGCAGTTTTTCATCCGGGGTGGAGAAGGTGCAGTACTTC,CASSFSSGVEKVQYF
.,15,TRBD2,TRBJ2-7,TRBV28,TGTGCCAGCAGCCCAGTGGCGGGAGCCCTCTACGAGCAGTACTTC,CASSPVAGALYEQYF
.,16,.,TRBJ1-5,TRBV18,TGTGCCAGCTCACCGGGACCTTTGGGAGGAAATCAGCCCCAGCATTTT,CASSPGPLGGNQPQHF
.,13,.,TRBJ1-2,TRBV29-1,TGCAGCGTTGCCCCTGACCCGGATAGTGGCTACACCTTC,CSVAPDPDSGYTF
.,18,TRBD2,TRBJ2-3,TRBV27,TGTGCCAGCACCTGGCGTAGCGGGGGGGCCCTCAGACCAGATACGCAGTATTTT,CASTWRSGGALRPDTQYF
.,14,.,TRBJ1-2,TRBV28,TGTGCCAGCAGTTTAGGGGGGATCCACTATGGCTACACCTTC,CASSLGGIHYGYTF
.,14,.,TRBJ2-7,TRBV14,TGTGCCAGCAGCTTAAATTCTCCCTCCTACGAGCAGTACTTC,CASSLNSPSYEQYF
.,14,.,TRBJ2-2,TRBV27,TGTGCCAGCGCTGTAGCGCCTTACACCGGGGAGCTGTTTTTT,CASAVAPYTGELFF
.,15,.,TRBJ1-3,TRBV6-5,TGTGCCAGCAGTTACTCGTCCCTTCCGAGAAACACCATATATTTT,CASSYSSLPRNTIYF
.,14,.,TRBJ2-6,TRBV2,TGTGCCAGCAGTACACGATCTGGGGCCAACGTCCTGACTTTC,CASSTRSGANVLTF
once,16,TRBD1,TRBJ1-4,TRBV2,TGTGCCAGCAGTGTACAGGGGAGAGGAACTAATGAAAAACTGTTTTTT,CASSVQGRGTNEKLFF
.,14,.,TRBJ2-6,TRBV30,TGTGCCTGGAGTGTAATCTCTGGGGCCAACGTCCTGACTTTC,CAWSVISGANVLTF
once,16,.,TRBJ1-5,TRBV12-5,TGTGCTAGTGGTTTGGTACCCGGGGCTGAAAATCAGCCCCAGCATTTT,CASGLVPGAENQPQHF
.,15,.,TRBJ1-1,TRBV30,TGTGCCTGGACGGTCGGGGACGGATTTATCACTGAAGCTTTCTTT,CAWTVGDGFITEAFF
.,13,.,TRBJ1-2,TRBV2,TGTGCCAGCAGTGAAGGGCTGCCCGGTGGCTACACCTTC,CASSEGLPGGYTF
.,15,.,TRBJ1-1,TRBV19,TGTGCCAGTAGTTTGGGGAGGGGGATGAACACTGAAGCTTTCTTT,CASSLGRGMNTEAFF
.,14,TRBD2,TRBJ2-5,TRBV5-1,TGCGCCAGCAGCATCGGGACTAGCGAAGAGACCCAGTACTTC,CASSIGTSEETQYF
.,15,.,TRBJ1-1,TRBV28,TGTGCCAGCAGTTCCCACAAGGGGTTTAACACTGAAGCTTTCTTT,CASSSHKGFNTEAFF
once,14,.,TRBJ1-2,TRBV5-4,TGTGCCAGCAGCTTGGCCCTTCGGGGTGCTGGCTACACCTTC,CASSLALRGAGYTF
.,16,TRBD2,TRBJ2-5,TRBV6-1,TGTGCCAGCAGTGACCTAGCGGGGGGCCTCCAAGAGACCCAGTACTTC,CASSDLAGGLQETQYF
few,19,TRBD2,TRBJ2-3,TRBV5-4,TGTGCCAGCAGCTTGAAAGCCAGGGCTAGCGGGGGACTCACAGATACGCAGTATTTT,CASSLKARASGGLTDTQYF
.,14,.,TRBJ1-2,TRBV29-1,TGCAGCGTTGAAGTCGACCGAGCTAACTATGGCTACACCTTC,CSVEVDRANYGYTF
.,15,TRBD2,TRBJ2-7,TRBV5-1,TGCGCCAGCAGCTTGGGTAGTAGCGGGGGGAACGAGCAGTACTTC,CASSLGSSGGNEQYF
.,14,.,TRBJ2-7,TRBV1,TGCACCAGCAGCCCCGGAGGGGGGGCGCCCGGGCAGTACTTC,CTSSPGGGAPGQYF
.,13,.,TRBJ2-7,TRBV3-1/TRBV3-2,TGTGCCAGCAGCCAAGTAGTAAGCGGCGAGCAGTACTTC,CASSQVVSGEQYF
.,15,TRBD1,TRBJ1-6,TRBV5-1,TGCGCCAGCAGCTCATCGGGACAGGCTAATTCACCCCTCCACTTT,CASSSSGQANSPLHF
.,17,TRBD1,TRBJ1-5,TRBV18,TGTGCCAGCTCACCGACTGGGACAGCCAATAGCAATCAGCCCCAGCATTTT,CASSPTGTANSNQPQHF
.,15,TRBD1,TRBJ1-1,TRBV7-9,TGTGCCAGCAGCACAGTACAGGGGGCGAACACTGAAGCTTTCTTT,CASSTVQGANTEAFF
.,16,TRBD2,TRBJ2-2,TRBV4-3,TGCGCCAGCAGGCAAGGGACTAGCGGGGGGGCCGGGGAGCTGTTTTTT,CASRQGTSGGAGELFF
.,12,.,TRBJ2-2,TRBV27,TGTGCCAGCAGTTACAGGGCCGGGGAGCTGTTTTTT,CASSYRAGELFF
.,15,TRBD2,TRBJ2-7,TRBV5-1,TGCGCCAGCAGCTTGGCCGGGAGGGGAACCTACGAGCAGTACTTC,CASSLAGRGTYEQYF
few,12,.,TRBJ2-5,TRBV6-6,TGTGCCAGCAGTTACTCGAAAGAGACCCAGTACTTC,CASSYSKETQYF
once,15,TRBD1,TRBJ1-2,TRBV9,TGTGCCAGCAGTCCTGGGACAGGAGGTGACTATGGCTACACCTTC,CASSPGTGGDYGYTF
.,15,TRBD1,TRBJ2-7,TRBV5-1,TGCGCCAGCAGCTCCCCCGGGACAGGGGGCGACGAGCAGTACTTC,CASSSPGTGGDEQYF
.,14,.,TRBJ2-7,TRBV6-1,TGTGCCAGCTCGATGCGGGTTTCGACGGGGGAGCAGTACTTC,CASSMRVSTGEQYF
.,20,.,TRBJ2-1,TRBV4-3,TGCGCCAGCAGCCCGGGTGGGGGGGCCACCCTTTACAGCTCCTACAATGAGCAGTTCTTC,CASSPGGGATLYSSYNEQFF
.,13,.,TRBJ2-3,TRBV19,TGTGCCAGTCACAGAGGTGGTGTGGATACGCAGTATTTT,CASHRGGVDTQYF
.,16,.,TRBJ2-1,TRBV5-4,TGTGCCAGCATCCTATTTAAGGGGGGGGCCTACAATGAGCAGTTCTTC,CASILFKGGAYNEQFF
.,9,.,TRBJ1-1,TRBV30,TGTGCCTGGGTCACTGAAGCTTTCTTT,CAWVTEAFF
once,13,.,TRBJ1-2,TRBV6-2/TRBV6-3,TGTGCCAGCAGTTACTCAGGGATACGGGGCTACACCTTC,CASSYSGIRGYTF
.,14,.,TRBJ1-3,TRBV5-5,TGTGCCAGCAGCTTGGGCAGAGGTGGAAACACCATATATTTT,CASSLGRGGNTIYF
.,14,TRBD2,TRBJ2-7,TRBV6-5,TGTGCCAGTGAGGGACGGGAGGTAGTGGACGAGCAGTACTTC,CASEGREVVDEQYF
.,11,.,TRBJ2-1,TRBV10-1,TGCGCCAGCAGTGAGGGCAATGAGCAGTTCTTC,CASSEGNEQFF
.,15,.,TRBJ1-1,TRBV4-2,TGTGCCAGCAGCCAAGATACCGGGGCGAACACTGAAGCTTTCTTT,CASSQDTGANTEAFF
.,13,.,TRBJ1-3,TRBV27,TGTGCCAGCAGCCCTCATACAGGGAACACCATATATTTT,CASSPHTGNTIYF
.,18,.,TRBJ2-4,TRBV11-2,TGTGCCAGCAGCTTAGGAGGAGGGCAGGGGGTAGCCAAAAACATTCAGTACTTC,CASSLGGGQGVAKNIQYF
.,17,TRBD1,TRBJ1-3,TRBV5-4,TGTGCCAGCAGCTCAGGACAGGGAAGAACCTCTGGAAACACCATATATTTT,CASSSGQGRTSGNTIYF
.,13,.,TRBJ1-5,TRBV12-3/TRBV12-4,TGTGCCAGCTCCCCGACCCAATTTAAGCCCCAGCATTTT,CASSPTQFKPQHF
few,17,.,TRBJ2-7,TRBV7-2,TGTGCCAGCAGCAAAGGGGGGCAGGGGAAGATGAGGTACGAGCAGTACTTC,CASSKGGQGKMRYEQYF
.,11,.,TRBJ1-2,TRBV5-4,TGTGCCAGCAGCTCCCTGGCGGGCTACACCTTC,CASSSLAGYTF